This T cell receptor beta chain came from a study of control samples from healthy donors and cancer patients. The data were produced by immunoSEQ multiplex PCR, yet TCRdb's version contains in-frame clones alone and is incomplete. The profile covers 90,000 to 150,000 clones, with roughly 90% appearing a single time and 40% taken by the ten largest. The ends lost 7 bases at V and 10 bases at J; junction bases unmatched: 7. Germline loops: CDR1 SNHLY, CDR2 FYNNEI. This CDR3 is 14 amino acids long. The TCR originated in a man in his fifties in good health. The sample taken for sequencing was blood. V is TRBV2 and J is TRBJ1-6; 10 bases are a match to TRBD1. The CDR3 DNA reads TGTGCCAGCACCCGGGACAGGGGAAGCTCACCCCTCCACTTT. Translated, it gives CASTRDRGSSPLHF.